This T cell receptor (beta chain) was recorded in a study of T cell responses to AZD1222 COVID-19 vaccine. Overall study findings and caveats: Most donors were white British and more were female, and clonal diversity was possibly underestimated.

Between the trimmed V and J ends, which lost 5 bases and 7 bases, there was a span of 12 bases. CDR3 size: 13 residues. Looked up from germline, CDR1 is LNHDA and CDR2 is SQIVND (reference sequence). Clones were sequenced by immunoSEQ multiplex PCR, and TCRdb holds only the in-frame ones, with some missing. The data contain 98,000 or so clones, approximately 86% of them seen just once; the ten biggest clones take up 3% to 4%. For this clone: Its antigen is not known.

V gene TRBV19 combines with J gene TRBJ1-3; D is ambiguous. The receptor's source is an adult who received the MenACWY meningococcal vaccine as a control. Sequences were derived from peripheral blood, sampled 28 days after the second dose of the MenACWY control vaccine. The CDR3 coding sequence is TGTGCCAGTAGTTCCCGTCGTCCGAACACCATATATTTT. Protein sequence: CASSSRRPNTIYF.